The 2 T cell receptor beta chains listed next were all sequenced from one sample in a study of sequential checkpoint blockade in melanoma. Noted treatment: randomized to nivolumab then ipilimumab (arm A) or the reverse (arm B). TCRdb keeps only in-frame clones here, not all; method: immunoSEQ multiplex PCR. This table holds approximately 11,000 clones, roughly 28% found once. The material sequenced was tumor tissue (inferred from file names), taken from a patient given nivolumab and ipilimumab in sequence. The receptors originated from a human donor with melanoma.

The rearrangement joins TRBV5-1 to TRBJ1-3; TRBD1 agrees at 8 bases. The CDR3 extends over 16 amino acids. Per the germline V gene, CDR1 is SGHRS and CDR2 is YFSETQ. V lost 5 bases, J lost 3 bases, and 10 bases stayed unmatched. In DNA, the CDR3 is TGCGCCAGCAGTCGGGGGACAGGTCGAGGTGGAAACACCATATATTTT. Protein: CASSRGTGRGGNTIYF.

The rearrangement links TRBV11-3 to TRBJ1-2; 7 nucleotides agree with TRBD1. Germline CDR1 SGHNT, CDR2 YENEEA. The V and J ends lost 3 bases and 5 bases, in that order; junction bases with no gene match: 6. The CDR3 runs 14 residues. The CDR3 here is CASSLGYRGYGYTF. CDR3 in DNA: TGTGCCAGCAGCTTGGGATACAGGGGATATGGCTACACCTTC.